What follows are 12 T cell receptor beta chains derived from one specimen sequenced in a study of cytomegalovirus exposure and HLA in healthy donors. Primers for the PCR totalled 60 Vbeta and 13 Jbeta. Sequenced by immunoSEQ multiplex PCR; TCRdb stores in-frame clones only, minus some. This sample yields 160,000 or so clones, of which 70% are seen a single time; roughly 4.5% belongs to the top ten. Sample: PBMCs. These receptors all stem from a man between 18 and 35 years old in good health and CMV-seropositive.

This sequence joins TRBV4-1 and TRBJ2-1, with D possibly being TRBD2 (6 bases). V was cut by 0 bases and J by 6 bases, with 12 bases left in between. Germline CDR1 and CDR2: MGHRA and YSYEKL. This CDR3 is 15 amino acids long. The CDR3 DNA reads TGCGCCAGCAGCCAAGATGGACTAACCACCAATGAGCAGTTCTTC. It yields the protein CASSQDGLTTNEQFF.

CDR3 nucleotide sequence: TGTGCCAGCAGCGGTCATAAGCTATCCACAGATACGCAGTATTTT. This gives the protein CASSGHKLSTDTQYF. The rearrangement uses TRBV5-6 and TRBJ2-3; D call uncertain. V gave up 4 bases and J gave up 2 bases, with 14 bases separating them. Germline CDR1 SGHDT, CDR2 YYEEEE. The CDR3 is made up of 15 amino acids.

V and J are TRBV4-2 and TRBJ2-2; D possibly corresponds to TRBD2 (6 bases). The CDR3 has 18 residues. Germline V gene data show CDR1 as LGHNA and CDR2 as YNFKEQ. The V end lost 0 bases, the J end lost 0 bases, and 14 bases lay between the germline ends. For the CDR3, the DNA is TGTGCCAGCAGCCAAGATCGGGGGAGACTTACGAACACCGGGGAGCTGTTTTTT. It is translated as CASSQDRGRLTNTGELFF.

This clone was counted once. V is TRBV2 and J is TRBJ2-5, with D possibly matching TRBD2 (5 bases). Trimming stripped 2 bases from V and 4 bases from J, with 8 bases between. CDR1 is SNHLY and CDR2 is FYNNEI in the germline V gene. The CDR3 sequence is 13 residues long. As DNA, the CDR3 is TGTGCCAGCAGTGAATGGAGGCCAGAGACCCAGTACTTC. Its translation is CASSEWRPETQYF.

The chain is built from TRBV11-3 and TRBJ2-7; 8 bases match TRBD1. J gave up 6 bases and V 2 bases, and 9 bases lay outside the gene matches. The CDR3 spans 15 residues. Germline V gene data show CDR1 as SGHNT and CDR2 as YENEEA. The CDR3 here is CASSLSQARGREQYV. The CDR3 coding sequence is TGTGCCAGCAGCTTAAGCCAGGCCAGGGGGCGCGAGCAGTACGTC.

The sample holds a few counts of this clone. The genes are TRBV5-1 and TRBJ2-3; TRBD1 aligns across 8 bases. CDR3 length: 15 amino acids. Germline V gene data show CDR1 as SGHRS and CDR2 as YFSETQ. Trimming took 5 bases from V and 2 from J; bases not matched to a gene: 7. The CDR3 DNA reads as TGCGCCAGCAGAGGGGCACAGGGGGACACAGATACGCAGTATTTT. Protein: CASRGAQGDTDTQYF.

This clone showed up just once. The V call is TRBV13, the J call TRBJ1-1; D remains ambiguous. The CDR3 consists of 13 residues. Trimming shortened V by 5 bases and J by 3 bases, and 10 bases separated the two germline ends. The germline V gene encodes CDR1 PRHDT and CDR2 FYEKMQ (reference sequence). The chain's CDR3 is CASSPEGDTEAFF. The CDR3 bases are TGTGCCAGCAGCCCCGAGGGAGACACTGAAGCTTTCTTT.

This chain uses TRBV2 with TRBJ1-6; 7 nucleotides agree with TRBD1. The CDR3 runs 14 residues. V shed 7 bases, J shed 13 bases, and the junction held 13 bases outside the gene matches. Germline assignment: CDR1 SNHLY and CDR2 FYNNEI. CDR3 DNA: TGTGCCAGCACTCTGAGGACAGGCGCTTCCCCCCTCCACTTT. This codes for CASTLRTGASPLHF.

The chain is built from TRBV4-1 and TRBJ2-1; weak D call: TRBD2 (5 bases). CDR3 length: 17 residues. Deletions cut 0 bases from V and 7 bases from J, with 19 bases between. Germline assignment: CDR1 MGHRA and CDR2 YSYEKL. The CDR3 bases are TGCGCCAGCAGCCAAGAAGCCGTCCCGGGGAGACGGAATGAGCAGTTCTTC. Protein product: CASSQEAVPGRRNEQFF.

As DNA, the CDR3 is TGTGCCAGCAGTGGCCAGGGGAACACTGAAGCTTTCTTT. This sequence encodes CASSGQGNTEAFF. The chain employs TRBV6-5 and TRBJ1-1; D possibly corresponds to TRBD1 (5 bases). The germline V gene has CDR1 MNHEY and CDR2 SVGAGI. Trimming removed 5 bases at V and 1 base at J, with 8 bases between. The CDR3 is 13 residues long.

The genes are TRBV15 and TRBJ1-1; the D is unclear. The CDR3 covers 14 residues. V gave up 1 base and J gave up 4 bases, with 10 bases separating them. Germline CDR1 reads LNHNV; CDR2 reads YYDKDF (reference sequence). The CDR3 protein is CATSRALGGTEAFF. In DNA, the CDR3 is TGTGCCACCAGCAGAGCTTTGGGAGGCACTGAAGCTTTCTTT.

The J gene is TRBJ2-2, the V gene TRBV30; the D gene is possibly TRBD2 (6 bases). The germline V and J ends were trimmed by 4 bases and 6 bases, with 15 bases remaining between them. From germline, CDR1 is GTSNPN and CDR2 SVGIG (reference sequence). The CDR3 length is 14 residues. CDR3 in amino acids: CAWNSQWGAGELFF. The DNA of the CDR3 is TGTGCCTGGAATTCACAGTGGGGGGCCGGGGAGCTGTTTTTT. Together with reference TRBV30 and TRBJ2-2, the CDR3 gives the full variable domain: SQTIHQWPATLVQPVGSPLSLECTVEGTSNPNLYWYRQAAGRGLQLLFYSVGIGQISSEVPQNLSASRPQDRQFILSSKKLLLSDSGFYLCAWNSQWGAGELFFGEGSRLTVL.